Below, 21 T cell receptor beta chains from the same sample are listed, as sequenced in a study of blood T cell repertoires in COVID-19. Generated by immunoSEQ multiplex PCR, the TCRdb table keeps only in-frame clones and is missing some. The table has about 220,000 clones, approximately 77% seen once. The specimen was peripheral blood. Receptors were obtained from a woman older than 75 with acute or convalescent COVID-19.

The chain links TRBV10-3 to TRBJ1-1; D is uncertain. This CDR3 has 13 amino acids. V was clipped by 5 bases and J by 3 bases, with 10 bases between them. CDR1 is ENHRY and CDR2 is SYGVKD in the germline V gene. The CDR3 DNA sequence: TGTGCCATCAGTCGGTCCGAGGACACTGAAGCTTTCTTT. Amino acid sequence: CAISRSEDTEAFF.

The chain employs TRBV11-3 and TRBJ2-1, with D tentatively TRBD2 (6 bases). V was cut by 5 bases and J by 10 bases, with 15 bases left in between. This CDR3 contains 13 residues. Germline V gene lookup returns CDR1 SGHNT and CDR2 YENEEA. The chain's CDR3 is CASSLGDLAEQFF. In DNA, the CDR3 is TGTGCCAGCAGCCTCGGAGATCTAGCGGAGCAGTTCTTC.

The V gene is TRBV18, the J gene TRBJ2-5; 8 bases match TRBD2. Looked up from germline, CDR1 is KGHSH and CDR2 is LQKENI. V shed 3 bases, J shed 4 bases, and the junction held 4 bases outside the gene matches. This CDR3 is 14 amino acids long. As DNA, the CDR3 is TGTGCCAGCTCACCCGGAGCGGGGGCAGAGACCCAGTACTTC. The encoded protein is CASSPGAGAETQYF. The full variable domain, with the rest looked up from reference TRBV18 and TRBJ2-5, is NAGVMQNPRHLVRRRGQEARLRCSPMKGHSHVYWYRQLPEEGLKFMVYLQKENIIDESGMPKERFSAEFPKEGPSILRIQQVVRGDSAAYFCASSPGAGAETQYFGPGTRLLVL.

The chain links TRBV11-3 to TRBJ1-2, with D possibly TRBD1 on 5 matching bases. The V gene's germline CDR1 is SGHNT and CDR2 YENEEA. The CDR3 sequence is 12 residues long. V shed 2 bases and J shed 8 bases, with 9 bases lying between them. CDR3 sequence: CASSLQGRGYTF. The CDR3 region has the DNA TGTGCCAGCAGCTTACAGGGTCGGGGCTACACCTTC.

This clone appeared a single time. V and J are TRBV6-2 or TRBV6-3 and TRBJ1-1, with TRBD1 matching 9 bases. Trimming removed 2 bases from V and 3 bases from J; junction bases left unmatched: 4. CDR1 is MNHEY and CDR2 is SVGEGT in the germline V gene. CDR3 length: 15 amino acids. CDR3 loop: CASSYPRTGDTEAFF. CDR3 nucleotide sequence: TGTGCCAGCAGTTACCCAAGGACAGGGGACACTGAAGCTTTCTTT.

The chain couples TRBV24-1 to TRBJ2-2; 9 bases are shared with TRBD1. Looked up from germline, CDR1 is KGHDR and CDR2 is SFDVKD. The CDR3 contains 16 residues. J lost 0 bases, V lost 5 bases, and 3 bases had no gene match. This chain's CDR3 is CATSARTGANTGELFF. CDR3 sequence (DNA): TGTGCCACCAGTGCCCGGACAGGGGCGAACACCGGGGAGCTGTTTTTT.

The V gene is TRBV9, the J gene TRBJ2-3; a weak D match, TRBD2 (7 bases). Germline CDR1 SGDLS, CDR2 YYNGEE. CDR3 size: 15 residues. The V and J ends lost 4 bases and 2 bases respectively, with 14 bases between them. As DNA, the CDR3 is TGTGCCAGCAGCCGCGGGGGCCCTCTCACAGATACGCAGTATTTT. It translates to CASSRGGPLTDTQYF.

The rearrangement uses TRBV5-1 and TRBJ2-3, with D tentatively TRBD1 (6 bases). Germline V gene data show CDR1 as SGHRS and CDR2 as YFSETQ. V was trimmed by 4 bases and J by 1 base, leaving 10 bases between them. This CDR3 region has 14 residues. The CDR3 loop is CASSPGVGTDTQYF. The CDR3 DNA reads TGCGCCAGCAGCCCAGGGGTCGGCACAGATACGCAGTATTTT.

The chain couples TRBV29-1 to TRBJ1-4, with 8 bases aligning to TRBD1. Germline CDR1 is SQVTM and CDR2 is ANQGSEA. The CDR3 loop spans 13 amino acids. The junction had 8 bases not matched to a gene; V was cut back by 7 bases and J by 7 bases. The CDR3 protein is CSAGTGTGEKLFF. The CDR3 coding sequence is TGCAGCGCCGGGACAGGAACTGGTGAAAAACTGTTTTTT.

This clone appeared a single time. V and J are TRBV7-9 and TRBJ2-5; 7 nucleotides align to TRBD2. The CDR3 spans 15 residues. The V segment lost 5 bases and the J segment 7 bases; nucleotides outside the gene matches: 13. Germline V CDR1 and CDR2: SEHNR, FQNEAQ (reference sequence). The CDR3 DNA follows: TGTGCCAGCAGCCGGGAGGACAACCCCCCCAGGACCCAGTACTTC. Protein sequence: CASSREDNPPRTQYF.

The CDR3, as DNA: TGTGCCACCAGCAGAGATTATCAGGGGACGGAGACCCAGTACTTC. Encoded protein: CATSRDYQGTETQYF. The chain has TRBV15 and TRBJ2-5; D is perhaps TRBD1 (6 bases). The CDR3 extends over 15 amino acids. V lost 0 bases to trimming and J lost 5 bases, with 13 bases between them. Germline CDR1 reads LNHNV; CDR2 reads YYDKDF (reference sequence). Drawing the rest from reference TRBV15 and TRBJ2-5, the complete variable domain is DAMVIQNPRYQVTQFGKPVTLSCSQTLNHNVMYWYQQKSSQAPKLLFHYYDKDFNNEADTPDNFQSRRPNTSFCFLDIRSPGLGDTAMYLCATSRDYQGTETQYFGPGTRLLVL.

The V call is TRBV12-3 or TRBV12-4, the J call TRBJ1-1, with a possible D match to TRBD1 (5 bases). The length of the CDR3 is 12 residues. Between the trimmed V and J ends, which lost 8 bases and 4 bases, there was a span of 11 bases. Here the CDR3 DNA reads TGTGCCAGCTCAGGGTTTTTCACTGAAGCTTTCTTT. Translated: CASSGFFTEAFF.

The chain uses TRBV12-5 and TRBJ1-2; 7 bases line up with TRBD1. Losses at the gene ends were 6 bases for V and 2 bases for J; bases not matched to a gene: 3. The CDR3 runs to 13 residues. Germline V lookup: CDR1 LGHNT, CDR2 FRNRAP. CDR3 sequence reads: CASGLQGNYGYTF. CDR3 nucleotide sequence: TGTGCTAGTGGACTACAGGGGAACTATGGCTACACCTTC.

V is TRBV5-1 and J is TRBJ1-2; D may be TRBD1 (6 bases). CDR3 length: 16 residues. V lost 0 bases and J lost 8, with 20 bases in between. Germline lookup yields CDR1 SGHRS and CDR2 YFSETQ. The CDR3 coding sequence is TGCGCCAGCAGCTTGGATTCAGGGAGGGGGGAAAAGGGCTACACCTTC. This sequence encodes CASSLDSGRGEKGYTF.

In its sample, this clone was seen a few times. J is TRBJ2-7 and V is TRBV3-1 (or the pseudogene TRBV3-2); D is possibly TRBD1 (6 bases). The CDR3 extends over 15 amino acids. V lost 4 bases and J 13 bases, leaving 26 bases between the germline ends. CDR1 and CDR2 (germline): LGHDT, YNNKEL (reference sequence). In nucleotides, the CDR3 is TGTGCCAGCAGCCCGGCGGACCGGGACACCCCTTATCATTACTTC. Protein product: CASSPADRDTPYHYF.

This clone appeared a few times. The J gene is TRBJ1-1, the V gene TRBV19, with D perhaps matching TRBD1 (5 bases). The V gene lost 3 bases and the J gene lost 4 bases, with 18 bases spanning the gap. The CDR3 contains 16 residues. The germline V gene encodes CDR1 LNHDA and CDR2 SQIVND (reference sequence). The CDR3 here is CASSMSPGEGSTEAFF. CDR3 bases: TGTGCCAGTAGTATGAGTCCGGGGGAAGGATCCACTGAAGCTTTCTTT.

The gene calls are TRBV4-3 and TRBJ1-1; 7 bases align to TRBD1. Germline loops: CDR1 LGHNA, CDR2 YSLEER. The V and J ends lost 5 bases and 0 bases, in that order; junction bases with no gene match: 6. This CDR3 spans 15 amino acids. The CDR3 sequence is CASSDPGTVNTEAFF. The CDR3, as DNA: TGCGCCAGCAGCGACCCCGGGACAGTGAACACTGAAGCTTTCTTT.

The J gene is TRBJ1-5, the V gene TRBV6-1, with D maybe TRBD1 (5 bases). There are 15 residues in the CDR3. Trimming shortened V by 2 bases and J by 9 bases, and 17 bases separated the two germline ends. Germline-derived CDR1 and CDR2 are MNHNS and SASEGT. The CDR3 is CASSESGQGLRPQHF. The DNA for the CDR3 is TGTGCCAGCAGTGAATCTGGGCAGGGCTTAAGGCCCCAGCATTTT.

The chain is built from TRBV5-4 and TRBJ2-1, with TRBD1 matching over 9 bases. The CDR3 loop spans 16 amino acids. The germline V gene encodes CDR1 SGHNT and CDR2 YYREEE (reference sequence). J gave up 10 bases and V 4 bases, and 15 bases lay outside the gene matches. The DNA for the CDR3 is TGTGCCAGCAGCCACAAAGGGACAGGGAGGGTCGGCGAGCAGTTCTTC. This encodes CASSHKGTGRVGEQFF.

In the case of this clone: Other DNA sequences from this sample encode an identical CDR3 as well. J is TRBJ2-7 and V is TRBV18; D is unclear. CDR1 and CDR2 (germline): KGHSH, LQKENI. V was pared by 3 bases and J by 7 bases, with 10 bases between. The CDR3 is made up of 12 amino acids. The CDR3 nucleotides read TGTGCCAGCTCACCGCGTGCTTATGAGCAGTACTTC. Translation gives CASSPRAYEQYF.

The V call is TRBV12-3 or TRBV12-4, the J call TRBJ2-7; D unclear. Trimming took off 6 bases at V and 13 bases at J, with 22 bases between the two ends. This CDR3 has 13 residues. The CDR3 spells CASSPALLRAFYF. The CDR3 DNA reads TGTGCCAGCAGCCCCGCTCTACTCCGAGCTTTCTACTTC.